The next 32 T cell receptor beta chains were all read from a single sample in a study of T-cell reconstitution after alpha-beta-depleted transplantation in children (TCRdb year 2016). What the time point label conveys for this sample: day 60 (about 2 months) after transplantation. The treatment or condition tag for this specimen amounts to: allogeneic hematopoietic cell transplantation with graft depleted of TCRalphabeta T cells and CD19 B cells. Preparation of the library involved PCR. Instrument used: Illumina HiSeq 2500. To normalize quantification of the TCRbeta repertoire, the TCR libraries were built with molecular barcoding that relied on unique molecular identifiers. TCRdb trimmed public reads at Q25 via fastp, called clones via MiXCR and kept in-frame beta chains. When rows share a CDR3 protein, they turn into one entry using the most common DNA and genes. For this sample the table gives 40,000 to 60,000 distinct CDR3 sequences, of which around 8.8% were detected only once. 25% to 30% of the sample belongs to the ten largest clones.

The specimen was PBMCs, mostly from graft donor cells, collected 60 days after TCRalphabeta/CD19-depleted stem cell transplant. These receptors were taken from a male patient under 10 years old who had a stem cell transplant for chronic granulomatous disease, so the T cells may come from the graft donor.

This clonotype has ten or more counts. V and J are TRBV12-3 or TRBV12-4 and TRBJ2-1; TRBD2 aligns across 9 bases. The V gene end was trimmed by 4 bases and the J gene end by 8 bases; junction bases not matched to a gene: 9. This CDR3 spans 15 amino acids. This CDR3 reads CASSSIGLAQYEQFF. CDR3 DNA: TGTGCCAGCAGTTCAATCGGACTAGCGCAATATGAGCAGTTCTTC.

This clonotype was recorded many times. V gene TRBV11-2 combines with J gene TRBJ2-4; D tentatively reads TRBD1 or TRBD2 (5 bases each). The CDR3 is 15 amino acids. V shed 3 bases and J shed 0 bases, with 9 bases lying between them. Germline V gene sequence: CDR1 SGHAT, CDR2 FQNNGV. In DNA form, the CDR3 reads TGTGCCAGCAGCTTCGGGGCGGTAGCCAAAAACATTCAGTACTTC. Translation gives CASSFGAVAKNIQYF.

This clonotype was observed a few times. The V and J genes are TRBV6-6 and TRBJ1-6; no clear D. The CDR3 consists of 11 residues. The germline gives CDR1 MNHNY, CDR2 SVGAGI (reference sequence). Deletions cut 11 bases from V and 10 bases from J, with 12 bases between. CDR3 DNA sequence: TGTGCCGGAGGTCCATTGTCACCCCTCCACTTT. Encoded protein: CAGGPLSPLHF.

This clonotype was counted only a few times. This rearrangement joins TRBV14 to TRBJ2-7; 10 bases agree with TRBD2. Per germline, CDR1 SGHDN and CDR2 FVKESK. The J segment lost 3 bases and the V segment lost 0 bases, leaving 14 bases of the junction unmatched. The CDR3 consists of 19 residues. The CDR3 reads CASSQDPGLARGNRYEQYF. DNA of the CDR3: TGTGCCAGCAGCCAAGACCCGGGACTAGCGCGAGGAAACCGCTACGAGCAGTACTTC.

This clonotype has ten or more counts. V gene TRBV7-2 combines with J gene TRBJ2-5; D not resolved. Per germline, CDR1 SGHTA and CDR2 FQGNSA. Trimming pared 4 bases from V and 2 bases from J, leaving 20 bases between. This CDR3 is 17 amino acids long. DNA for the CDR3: TGTGCCAGCAGCTCCCAGGATTTCACTGAGCCACAAGAGACCCAGTACTTC. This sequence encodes CASSSQDFTEPQETQYF.

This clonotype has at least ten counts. The CDR3 region is CASSSQPLAGIYNEQFF. DNA of the CDR3: TGCGCCAGCAGCTCACAACCACTAGCGGGGATCTACAATGAGCAGTTCTTC. The chain links TRBV5-1 to TRBJ2-1; 10 bases fit TRBD2. V was pared by 3 bases and J by 3 bases, with 9 bases of the junction left unmatched. CDR3 length: 17 residues. Germline CDR1 reads SGHRS; CDR2 reads YFSETQ.

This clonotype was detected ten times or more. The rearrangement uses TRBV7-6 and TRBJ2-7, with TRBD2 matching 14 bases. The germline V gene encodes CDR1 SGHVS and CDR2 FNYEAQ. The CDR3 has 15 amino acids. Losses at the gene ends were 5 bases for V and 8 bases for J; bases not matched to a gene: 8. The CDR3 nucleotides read TGTGCCAGCAGCCCGGGACTAGCGGGAGAACAAAAGCAGTACTTC. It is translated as CASSPGLAGEQKQYF.

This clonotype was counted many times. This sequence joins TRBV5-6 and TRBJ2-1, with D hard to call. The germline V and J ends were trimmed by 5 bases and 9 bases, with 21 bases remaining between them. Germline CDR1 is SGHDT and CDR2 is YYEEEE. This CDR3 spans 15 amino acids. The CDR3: CASSYKPSSRPEQFF. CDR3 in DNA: TGTGCCAGCAGTTACAAACCCAGCTCTAGGCCTGAGCAGTTCTTC. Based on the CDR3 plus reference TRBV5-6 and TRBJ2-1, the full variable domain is DAGVTQSPTHLIKTRGQQVTLRCSPKSGHDTVSWYQQALGQGPQFIFQYYEEEERQRGNFPDRFSGHQFPNYSSELNVNALLLGDSALYLCASSYKPSSRPEQFFGPGTRLTVL.

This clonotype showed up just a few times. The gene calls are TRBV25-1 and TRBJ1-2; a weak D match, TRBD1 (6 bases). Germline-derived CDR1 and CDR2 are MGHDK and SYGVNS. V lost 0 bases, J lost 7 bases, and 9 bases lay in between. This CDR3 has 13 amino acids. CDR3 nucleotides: TGTGCCAGCAGTGAATACTCCAGGGGTGGCTACACCTTC. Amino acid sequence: CASSEYSRGGYTF.

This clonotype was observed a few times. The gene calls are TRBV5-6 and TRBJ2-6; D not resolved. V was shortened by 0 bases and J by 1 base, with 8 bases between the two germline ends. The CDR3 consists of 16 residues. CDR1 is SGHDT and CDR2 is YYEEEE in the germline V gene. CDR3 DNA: TGTGCCAGCAGCTTGGCTTCCATTTCTGGGGCCAACGTCCTGACTTTC. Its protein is CASSLASISGANVLTF.

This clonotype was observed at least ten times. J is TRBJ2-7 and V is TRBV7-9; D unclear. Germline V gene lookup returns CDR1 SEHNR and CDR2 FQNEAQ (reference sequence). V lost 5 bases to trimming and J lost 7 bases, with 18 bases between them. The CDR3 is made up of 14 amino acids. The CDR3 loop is CASSPSHPRFEQYF. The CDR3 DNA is TGTGCCAGCAGCCCCTCGCACCCGCGGTTTGAGCAGTACTTC.

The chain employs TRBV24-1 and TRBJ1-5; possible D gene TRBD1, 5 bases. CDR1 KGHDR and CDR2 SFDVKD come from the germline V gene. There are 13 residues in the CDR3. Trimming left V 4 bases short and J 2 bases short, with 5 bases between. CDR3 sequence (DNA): TGTGCCACCAGTGAAGGGGGCAATCAGCCCCAGCATTTT. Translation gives CATSEGGNQPQHF.

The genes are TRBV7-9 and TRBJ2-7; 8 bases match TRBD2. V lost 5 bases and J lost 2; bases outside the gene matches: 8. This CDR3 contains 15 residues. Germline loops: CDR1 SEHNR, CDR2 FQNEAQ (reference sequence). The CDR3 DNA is TGTGCCAGCAGCACGGCCGGGACTAGTCCCTACGAGCAGTACTTC. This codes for CASSTAGTSPYEQYF.

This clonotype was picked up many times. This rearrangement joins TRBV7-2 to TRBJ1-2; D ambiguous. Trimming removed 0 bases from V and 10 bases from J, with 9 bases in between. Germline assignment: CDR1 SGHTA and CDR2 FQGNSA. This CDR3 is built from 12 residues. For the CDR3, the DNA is TGTGCCAGCAGCTTAGCCCAGACTCCCTACACCTTC. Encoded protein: CASSLAQTPYTF.

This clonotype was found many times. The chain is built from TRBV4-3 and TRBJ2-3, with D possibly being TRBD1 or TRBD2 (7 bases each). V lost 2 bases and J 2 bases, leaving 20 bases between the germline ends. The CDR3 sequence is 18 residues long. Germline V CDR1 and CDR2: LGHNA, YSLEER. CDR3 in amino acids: CASSQYRGTAGITDTQYF. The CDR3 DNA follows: TGCGCCAGCAGCCAATACAGGGGAACAGCGGGAATCACAGATACGCAGTATTTT.

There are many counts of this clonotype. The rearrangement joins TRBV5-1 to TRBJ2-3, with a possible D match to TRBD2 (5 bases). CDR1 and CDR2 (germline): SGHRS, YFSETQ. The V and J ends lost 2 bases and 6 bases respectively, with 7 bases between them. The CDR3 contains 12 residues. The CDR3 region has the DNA TGCGCCAGCAGCTTAGAGGGTGATACGCAGTATTTT. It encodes CASSLEGDTQYF.

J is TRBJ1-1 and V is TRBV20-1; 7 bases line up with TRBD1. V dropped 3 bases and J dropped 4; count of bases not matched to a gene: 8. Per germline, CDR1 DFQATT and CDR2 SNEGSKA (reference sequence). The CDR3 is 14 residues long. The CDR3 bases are TGCAGTGCTAGTGGAAGGGGGCCCCCCACTGAAGCTTTCTTT. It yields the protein CSASGRGPPTEAFF.

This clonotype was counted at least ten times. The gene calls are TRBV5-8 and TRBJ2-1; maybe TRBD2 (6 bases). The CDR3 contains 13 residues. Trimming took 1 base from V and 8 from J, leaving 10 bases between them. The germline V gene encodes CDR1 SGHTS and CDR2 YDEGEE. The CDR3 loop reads CASSLIASDEQFF. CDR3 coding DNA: TGTGCCAGCAGCTTGATTGCTAGCGATGAGCAGTTCTTC.

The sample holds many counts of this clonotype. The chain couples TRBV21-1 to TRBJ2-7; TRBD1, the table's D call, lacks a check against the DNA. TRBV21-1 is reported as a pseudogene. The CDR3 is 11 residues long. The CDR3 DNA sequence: TGTGCCATCCTGACAGACTACTCACAGTACTTC. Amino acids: CAILTDYSQYF.

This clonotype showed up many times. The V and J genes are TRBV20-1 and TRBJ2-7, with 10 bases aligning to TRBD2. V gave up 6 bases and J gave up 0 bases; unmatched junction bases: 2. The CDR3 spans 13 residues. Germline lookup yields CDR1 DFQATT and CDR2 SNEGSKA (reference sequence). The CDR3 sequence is CSARTSGSYEQYF. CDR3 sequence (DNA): TGCAGTGCGCGGACTAGCGGCTCCTACGAGCAGTACTTC.

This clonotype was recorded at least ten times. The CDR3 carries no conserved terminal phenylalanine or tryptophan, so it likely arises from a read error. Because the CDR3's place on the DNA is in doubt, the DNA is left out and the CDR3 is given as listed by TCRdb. The CDR3 region is CASRRGFT. The chain recombines TRBV21-1 with TRBJ1-2; the D call TRBD1 from the table was never checked on the DNA. TRBV21-1 is termed a pseudogene. A total of 8 residues make up the CDR3, ends included.

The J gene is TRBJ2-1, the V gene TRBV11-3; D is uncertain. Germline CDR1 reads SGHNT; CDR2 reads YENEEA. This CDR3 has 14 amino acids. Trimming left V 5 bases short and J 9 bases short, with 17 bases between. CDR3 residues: CASSQDGEIGEQFF. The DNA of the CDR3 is TGTGCCAGCAGCCAGGATGGGGAAATCGGTGAGCAGTTCTTC.

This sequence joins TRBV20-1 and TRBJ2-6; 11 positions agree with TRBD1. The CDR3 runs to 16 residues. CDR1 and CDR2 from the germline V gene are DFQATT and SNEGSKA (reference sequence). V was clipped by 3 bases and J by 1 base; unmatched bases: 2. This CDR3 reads CSARGQGGSGANVLTF. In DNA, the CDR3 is TGCAGTGCTAGGGGACAGGGGGGTTCTGGGGCCAACGTCCTGACTTTC.

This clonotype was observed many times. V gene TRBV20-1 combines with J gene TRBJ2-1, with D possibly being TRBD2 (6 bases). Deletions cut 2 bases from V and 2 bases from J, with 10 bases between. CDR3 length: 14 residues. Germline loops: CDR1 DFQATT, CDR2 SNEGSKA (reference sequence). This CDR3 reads CSARNSGPYNEQFF. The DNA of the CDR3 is TGCAGTGCTAGAAACAGCGGGCCCTACAATGAGCAGTTCTTC.

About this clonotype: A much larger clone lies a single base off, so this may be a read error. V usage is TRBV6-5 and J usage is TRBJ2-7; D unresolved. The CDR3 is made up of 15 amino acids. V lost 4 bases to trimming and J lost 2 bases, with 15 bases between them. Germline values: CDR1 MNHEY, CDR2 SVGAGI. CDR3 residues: CASSSARYKTYEQYF. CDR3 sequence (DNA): TGTGCCAGCAGTTCCGCCCGGTACAAGACCTACGAGCAGTACTTC.

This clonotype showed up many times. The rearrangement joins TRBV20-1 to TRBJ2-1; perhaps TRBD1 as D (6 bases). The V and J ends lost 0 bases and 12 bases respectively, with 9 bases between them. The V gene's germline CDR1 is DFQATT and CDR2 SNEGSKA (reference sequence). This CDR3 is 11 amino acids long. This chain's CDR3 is CSARDGRGQFF. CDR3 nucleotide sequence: TGCAGTGCTAGAGATGGCAGGGGGCAGTTCTTC.

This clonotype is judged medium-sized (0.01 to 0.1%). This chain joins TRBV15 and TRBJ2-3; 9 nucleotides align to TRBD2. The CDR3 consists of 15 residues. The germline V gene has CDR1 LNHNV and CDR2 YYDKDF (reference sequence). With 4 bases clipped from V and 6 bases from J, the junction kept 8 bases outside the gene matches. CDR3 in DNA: TGTGCCACCAGCATTAGCGGGAGTGTGAGGGATACGCAGTATTTT. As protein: CATSISGSVRDTQYF.

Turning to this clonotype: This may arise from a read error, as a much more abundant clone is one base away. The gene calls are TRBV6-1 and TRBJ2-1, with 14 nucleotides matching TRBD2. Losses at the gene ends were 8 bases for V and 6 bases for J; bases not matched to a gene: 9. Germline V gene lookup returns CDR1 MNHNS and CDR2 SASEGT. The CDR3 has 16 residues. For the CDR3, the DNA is TGTGCCAGCTGGTCCTTGGGACTAGCGGGAGTCAATGAGCAGTTCTTC. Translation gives CASWSLGLAGVNEQFF.

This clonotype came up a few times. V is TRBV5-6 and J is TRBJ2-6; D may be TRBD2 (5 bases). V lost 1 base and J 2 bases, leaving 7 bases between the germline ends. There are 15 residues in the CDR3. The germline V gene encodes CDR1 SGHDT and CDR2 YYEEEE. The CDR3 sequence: CASSLFGTGANVLTF. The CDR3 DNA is TGTGCCAGCAGCTTGTTCGGGACTGGGGCCAACGTCCTGACTTTC.

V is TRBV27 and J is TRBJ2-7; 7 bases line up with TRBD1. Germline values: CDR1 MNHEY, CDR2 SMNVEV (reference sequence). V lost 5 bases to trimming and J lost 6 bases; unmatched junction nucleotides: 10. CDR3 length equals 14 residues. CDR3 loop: CASSTRNRGREQYF. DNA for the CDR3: TGTGCCAGCAGTACTCGAAATAGGGGGCGCGAGCAGTACTTC.

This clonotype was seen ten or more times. The CDR3 DNA reads as TGTGCCAGCAGCAAGACTCCCGACAGGAACACTGAAGCTTTCTTT. Amino acid sequence: CASSKTPDRNTEAFF. This chain uses TRBV7-2 with TRBJ1-1; D may be TRBD1 (5 bases). Germline values: CDR1 SGHTA, CDR2 FQGNSA. V gave up 5 bases and J gave up 1 base, with 14 bases separating them. The CDR3 contains 15 residues.

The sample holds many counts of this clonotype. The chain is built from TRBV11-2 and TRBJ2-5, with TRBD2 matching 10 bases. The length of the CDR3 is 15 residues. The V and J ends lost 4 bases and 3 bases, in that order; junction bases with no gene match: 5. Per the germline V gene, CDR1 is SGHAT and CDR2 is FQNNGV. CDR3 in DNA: TGTGCCAGCAGCTCGGGACTAGCGAGGGAAGAGACCCAGTACTTC. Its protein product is CASSSGLAREETQYF.